Sequencing of this TCR beta chain was carried out in a study of identical twins. Germline CDR1 and CDR2: MGHRA and YSYEKL. Trimming at V came to 1 base and at J to 3 bases, leaving 4 bases not matched to a gene. The CDR3 is made up of 15 amino acids. General study findings and limits: Weaker excess sharing between twins was seen in beta out-of-frame sequences.

In the case of this clonotype: No antigen is known for it.

TCRdb reanalysed the 5' RACE reads using MiXCR and keeps one entry per CDR3 protein. The sample has hundreds of thousands of distinct CDR3 sequences, 8.5% to 9% seen once; the top ten hold approximately 0.89%. The same data also contributed to another study, on yellow fever vaccine responses in identical twins.

The clonotype originates from a woman aged 18-35 years in good health. Input material: PBMCs. V is TRBV4-1 and J is TRBJ2-7; 9 bases align to TRBD1. The CDR3 DNA reads as TGCGCCAGCAGCCAAGCCGGGACAGGGATCTACGAGCAGTACTTC. This gives the protein CASSQAGTGIYEQYF.